The rows below give T cell receptor beta chains drawn from one sample of a study of blood T cell repertoires in COVID-19. The protocol was immunoSEQ multiplex PCR, while the TCRdb copy is restricted to in-frame clones and leaves out a portion. The sample yields around 150,000 clones, approximately 85% seen once. The sample consisted of PBMCs or T cells enriched from blood (not recorded which). These receptor sequences come from a woman between 50 and 59 years old with acute COVID-19. The CDR3 runs from the conserved cysteine through the conserved F or W. Each record gives: clone size, D gene, CDR3 length, V gene, J gene, CDR3 protein, CDR3 DNA. A D gene is named only where the DNA matches it firmly. Clone size is given for some rows only: seen once, a few or many times, or a class if the clone is expanded.

>.|TRBD2|17|TRBV7-9|TRBJ2-3
CASSRRLAGGPKDTQYF
TGTGCCAGCAGCCGCCGACTAGCGGGAGGGCCGAAAGATACGCAGTATTTT
>.|TRBD1|14|TRBV19|TRBJ1-5
CASGTGNSNQPQHF
TGTGCCAGTGGGACAGGAAATAGCAATCAGCCCCAGCATTTT
>.|.|14|TRBV4-1|TRBJ1-1
CASRGGAGNTEAFF
TGCGCCAGCAGGGGGGGGGCTGGGAACACTGAAGCTTTCTTT
>few|TRBD1|14|TRBV6-5|TRBJ1-2
CASRVDRGTYGYTF
TGTGCCAGCAGGGTGGACAGGGGGACCTATGGCTACACCTTC
>.|.|13|TRBV5-4|TRBJ2-1
CASSLDSYNEQFF
TGTGCCAGCAGCCTGGACAGCTACAATGAGCAGTTCTTC
>.|.|14|TRBV5-1|TRBJ1-3
CASSPTVSGNTIYF
TGCGCCAGCAGCCCGACAGTCTCTGGAAACACCATATATTTT
>.|TRBD1|15|TRBV25-1|TRBJ2-2
CASSAGDRVTGELFF
TGTGCCAGCAGTGCGGGGGACAGGGTCACCGGGGAGCTGTTTTTT
>.|.|14|TRBV11-1|TRBJ1-4
CASSAGRGTEKLFF
TGTGCCAGCAGCGCGGGACGGGGAACGGAAAAACTGTTTTTT
>.|TRBD1|15|TRBV11-3|TRBJ1-2
CASSSGTANVYGYTF
TGTGCCAGCAGCTCCGGGACAGCTAACGTCTATGGCTACACCTTC
>.|TRBD1|14|TRBV29-1|TRBJ2-2
CSVRQGVSSGELFF
TGCAGCGTCAGACAGGGGGTCAGTTCCGGGGAGCTGTTTTTT
>.|.|17|TRBV18|TRBJ2-3
CASSPILARRLTDTQYF
TGTGCCAGCTCACCAATTCTAGCGCGGAGGCTCACAGATACGCAGTATTTT
>few|.|14|TRBV7-8|TRBJ2-7
CASSLVLGPYEQYF
TGTGCCAGCAGCTTAGTCCTAGGTCCCTACGAGCAGTACTTC
>.|.|12|TRBV29-1|TRBJ1-2
CSVVHTNYGYTF
TGCAGCGTCGTTCACACCAACTATGGCTACACCTTC
>.|.|15|TRBV6-5|TRBJ1-6
CASTWGSGVASPLHF
TGTGCCAGCACCTGGGGGTCGGGGGTGGCTTCACCCCTCCACTTT
>.|TRBD2|14|TRBV7-9|TRBJ2-2
CASSRRGDTGELFF
TGTGCCAGCAGCCGGCGGGGGGACACCGGGGAGCTGTTTTTT
>.|TRBD1|14|TRBV6-1|TRBJ1-2
CASSDGTDLYGYTF
TGTGCCAGCAGTGACGGGACAGACCTCTATGGCTACACCTTC
>once|TRBD1|14|TRBV30|TRBJ2-1
CAWNRQGALNEQFF
TGTGCCTGGAACAGGCAGGGGGCGCTTAATGAGCAGTTCTTC
>.|TRBD1|15|TRBV5-6|TRBJ1-3
CASSYGTASGNTIYF
TGTGCCAGCAGCTACGGGACAGCCTCTGGAAACACCATATATTTT
>.|TRBD2|16|TRBV28|TRBJ2-3
CASSSGLAGHTDTQYF
TGTGCCAGCAGTTCAGGACTAGCGGGCCACACAGATACGCAGTATTTT
>.|TRBD2|12|TRBV7-6|TRBJ2-1
CASSLGGGEQFF
TGTGCCAGCAGCTTAGGGGGGGGTGAGCAGTTCTTC
>.|TRBD1|14|TRBV2|TRBJ2-7
CASNPGQGTDEQYF
TGTGCCAGTAACCCGGGACAGGGTACGGACGAGCAGTACTTC
>.|.|16|TRBV7-6|TRBJ1-3
CASSLGDRTSGNTIYF
TGTGCCAGCAGCTTAGGCGACAGAACCTCTGGAAACACCATATATTTT
>.|.|16|TRBV5-1|TRBJ1-5
CASSPGISYSNQPQHF
TGCGCCAGCAGCCCTGGTATCTCCTATAGCAATCAGCCCCAGCATTTT
>.|.|16|TRBV9|TRBJ2-3
CASSPPAGASTDTQYF
TGTGCCAGCAGCCCCCCGGCGGGGGCTAGCACAGATACGCAGTATTTT
>.|.|15|TRBV13|TRBJ2-7
CASRGRTQFMDEQYF
TGTGCCAGCAGGGGTAGGACACAGTTCATGGACGAGCAGTACTTC
>.|.|14|TRBV7-6|TRBJ2-6
CASSSYSGANVLTF
TGTGCCAGCAGCTCCTACTCTGGGGCCAACGTCCTGACTTTC
>few|.|15|TRBV3-1/TRBV3-2|TRBJ2-1
CASSQDASSYNEQFF
TGTGCCAGCAGCCAAGACGCCAGCTCCTACAATGAGCAGTTCTTC
>.|.|17|TRBV4-3|TRBJ2-1
CASSQDHGAGSRNEQFF
TGCGCCAGCAGCCAAGATCACGGGGCGGGGAGTAGGAATGAGCAGTTCTTC
>.|.|14|TRBV2|TRBJ1-5
CASSEQGGDQPQHF
TGTGCCAGCAGTGAGCAGGGAGGGGATCAGCCCCAGCATTTT
>.|TRBD2|18|TRBV2|TRBJ2-7
CASRDWGTSGTRIYEQYF
TGTGCCAGCAGGGATTGGGGGACTAGCGGGACACGGATTTACGAGCAGTACTTC
>.|.|14|TRBV21-1|TRBJ2-7
CASLLAWPPYEQYF
TGTGCCAGCCTCCTAGCGTGGCCCCCCTACGAGCAGTACTTC
>.|TRBD1|14|TRBV23-1|TRBJ2-7
CASRGGGQGYEQYF
TGCGCCAGCAGAGGGGGGGGACAGGGTTACGAGCAGTACTTC
>.|TRBD2|16|TRBV18|TRBJ2-1
CASSSELAGGNNEQFF
TGTGCCAGCTCATCGGAACTAGCGGGAGGGAATAATGAGCAGTTCTTC
>.|.|15|TRBV7-9|TRBJ2-5
CASRNLDRDQETQYF
TGTGCCAGCAGGAACCTAGACCGGGACCAAGAGACCCAGTACTTC
>few|TRBD1|15|TRBV28|TRBJ1-4
CASSSSGTGGEKLFF
TGTGCCAGCAGCTCTTCCGGGACAGGCGGAGAAAAACTGTTTTTT
>.|TRBD1|16|TRBV7-2|TRBJ2-7
CASSSPLDRVSYEQYF
TGTGCCAGCAGCTCACCCCTGGACAGGGTCTCCTACGAGCAGTACTTC
>.|TRBD1|14|TRBV27|TRBJ1-1
CASSIGTGGTEAFF
TGTGCCAGCAGTATCGGGACAGGAGGGACTGAAGCTTTCTTT
>.|TRBD1|16|TRBV14|TRBJ2-4
CASSQIQGTGKNIQYF
TGTGCCAGCAGCCAAATACAGGGGACGGGCAAAAACATTCAGTACTTC
>once|.|13|TRBV12-3/TRBV12-4|TRBJ1-2
CASSRLRNYGYTF
TGTGCCAGCAGCCGACTGAGAAACTATGGCTACACCTTC
>once|.|13|TRBV7-9|TRBJ1-1
CASSQAGGTEAFF
TGTGCCAGCAGCCAGGCGGGGGGCACTGAAGCTTTCTTT